This T cell receptor beta chain is from a study of CD8 T cells in ankylosing spondylitis. The TCR beta libraries were generated through quantitative 5'-RACE incorporating molecular barcodes. TCRdb re-analysed the 5' RACE reads in MiXCR, keeping a single row per CDR3 protein. The table records 50,000 to 60,000 distinct CDR3 sequences, 7.4% of them present only once. The CDR3 covers 16 residues. V shed 3 bases, J shed 3 bases, and the junction held 2 bases outside the gene matches. CDR1 and CDR2 (germline): KGHDR, SFDVKD. Findings and limits, study-wide: One TCR beta motif, made up of about 8 highly homologous variants, appeared characteristic of ankylosing spondylitis blood.

This clonotype appeared many times. Its antigen is undetermined. The sample consisted of blood, either unsorted or a sorted T cell fraction (not recorded which). This clonotype was obtained from a female donor with ankylosing spondylitis or in good health (not recorded which). V is TRBV24-1 and J is TRBJ2-3, with 13 bases that match TRBD2. DNA of the CDR3: TGTGCCACCAGTGATCCACTAGCGGGGGGGACAGATACGCAGTATTTT. Its translation is CATSDPLAGGTDTQYF.